The 24 T cell receptor beta chains below were found in one sample sequenced in a study of cytomegalovirus exposure and HLA in healthy donors. With 60 Vbeta and 13 Jbeta primers, the PCR was carried out. The protocol was immunoSEQ multiplex PCR, while the TCRdb copy is restricted to in-frame clones and leaves out a portion. The table has 100,000 to 150,000 clones, roughly four fifths seen once. Specimen: PBMCs. Source of these receptors: a woman between 50 and 59 years old in good health and CMV-seropositive.

The V and J genes are TRBV2 and TRBJ1-1; D is unclear. This CDR3 contains 16 residues. Deletions cut 6 bases from V and 1 base from J, with 18 bases between. Germline V gene data show CDR1 as SNHLY and CDR2 as FYNNEI. The chain's CDR3 is CASSPGDPGRNTEAFF. CDR3 sequence (DNA): TGTGCCAGCAGCCCCGGGGATCCTGGACGGAACACTGAAGCTTTCTTT.

The chain is built from TRBV7-2 and TRBJ2-1; 10 bases are a match to TRBD2. The CDR3 is made up of 15 amino acids. Germline lookup yields CDR1 SGHTA and CDR2 FQGNSA. The J segment lost 9 bases and the V segment lost 0 bases, leaving 5 bases of the junction unmatched. CDR3 nucleotide sequence: TGTGCCAGCAGCTTAGCCAGGCTAGCGGGGGCTGAGCAGTTCTTC. Amino acids: CASSLARLAGAEQFF.

The V and J genes are TRBV4-2 and TRBJ2-1; 8 bases agree with TRBD2. Germline-derived CDR1 and CDR2 are LGHNA and YNFKEQ. The CDR3 is 15 residues long. J was trimmed by 2 bases and V by 8 bases; bases with no gene match: 8. The CDR3 loop reads CASAIAGGPYNEQFF. In nucleotides, the CDR3 is TGTGCCAGCGCCATCGCGGGGGGACCCTACAATGAGCAGTTCTTC.

The chain links TRBV5-5 to TRBJ1-6; 7 nucleotides align to TRBD1. V gave up 4 bases and J gave up 6 bases; unmatched junction bases: 4. CDR3 length: 14 residues. CDR1 SGHKS and CDR2 YYEKEE come from the germline V gene (reference sequence). CDR3 amino acids: CASSAGTANSPLHF. The CDR3 DNA is TGTGCCAGCAGCGCCGGGACAGCTAATTCACCCCTCCACTTT.

This clone occurred once. The chain has TRBV7-8 and TRBJ2-2, with 7 bases identical to TRBD1. The trim removed 5 bases at V and 6 bases at J, leaving 3 bases unmatched. The CDR3 runs 13 residues. The germline V gene has CDR1 SGHVS and CDR2 FQNEAQ. The CDR3 DNA reads TGTGCCAGCAGCATCGACAGGGCCGGGGAGCTGTTTTTT. Translated, it gives CASSIDRAGELFF.

This chain uses TRBV19 with TRBJ1-2; 7 bases fit TRBD1. CDR1 and CDR2 from the germline V gene are LNHDA and SQIVND (reference sequence). Germline trimming cut 4 bases from V and 1 base from J; bases unmatched to any gene: 0. The CDR3 spans 13 residues. The CDR3 protein is CASSTGGNYGYTF. The CDR3 DNA reads TGTGCCAGTAGTACAGGGGGTAACTATGGCTACACCTTC.

The V and J genes are TRBV5-1 and TRBJ1-5; D might be TRBD1 (5 bases). This CDR3 spans 14 amino acids. Germline assignment: CDR1 SGHRS and CDR2 YFSETQ. V was trimmed by 4 bases and J by 5 bases, leaving 13 bases between them. The CDR3 DNA is TGCGCCAGCAGCCTGGGGGAGGCGGATCAGCCCCAGCATTTT. Translated, it gives CASSLGEADQPQHF.

V gene TRBV7-9 combines with J gene TRBJ1-4; no clear D gene. Germline CDR1 is SEHNR and CDR2 is FQNEAQ (reference sequence). The CDR3 has 14 residues. With 2 bases removed from V and 0 bases from J, the gap between germline ends came to 4 bases. The CDR3 sequence: CASSLLSTNEKLFF. Here the CDR3 DNA reads TGTGCCAGCAGCTTACTCTCAACTAATGAAAAACTGTTTTTT.

Details on this clone: The germline gene is not matched at one end of the junction; a read error may be the cause. This chain uses TRBV6-1 with TRBJ1-5, with 7 bases matching TRBD1. Germline-derived CDR1 and CDR2 are MNHNS and SASEGT. The CDR3 sequence is 13 residues long. The CDR3 region has the DNA TGTGCCAGCAGTAGGACAGGCAATGAGCCCCAGCATTTT. This sequence encodes CASSRTGNEPQHF.

The chain links TRBV29-1 to TRBJ1-4; 7 nucleotides align to TRBD1. The CDR3 sequence is 12 residues long. The V gene's germline CDR1 is SQVTM and CDR2 ANQGSEA. J lost 8 bases, V lost 6 bases, and 6 bases had no gene match. The CDR3 loop reads CSVRTGVEKLFF. For the CDR3, the DNA is TGCAGCGTGAGGACAGGCGTGGAAAAACTGTTTTTT.

This clone has just a few counts. The CDR3 sequence is CAWSEGVGQPQHF. CDR3 in DNA: TGTGCCTGGAGTGAAGGGGTAGGTCAGCCCCAGCATTTT. The chain uses TRBV30 and TRBJ1-5; D possibly corresponds to TRBD1 (5 bases). V lost 1 base and J lost 6, with 10 bases in between. This CDR3 is 13 amino acids long. CDR1 is GTSNPN, CDR2 SVGIG, per germline (reference sequence). Full variable domain (outside the CDR3, taken from reference TRBV30 and TRBJ1-5): SQTIHQWPATLVQPVGSPLSLECTVEGTSNPNLYWYRQAAGRGLQLLFYSVGIGQISSEVPQNLSASRPQDRQFILSSKKLLLSDSGFYLCAWSEGVGQPQHFGDGTRLSIL.

The V and J genes are TRBV2 and TRBJ1-5; unclear D gene. CDR1 is SNHLY and CDR2 is FYNNEI in the germline V gene. V was trimmed by 4 bases and J by 4 bases, leaving 11 bases between them. CDR3 length: 14 residues. The CDR3 spells CASSVLADNQPQHF. The CDR3 DNA reads TGTGCCAGCAGTGTTTTGGCAGATAATCAGCCCCAGCATTTT. Complete variable domain (other parts from reference TRBV2 and TRBJ1-5): EPEVTQTPSHQVTQMGQEVILRCVPISNHLYFYWYRQILGQKVEFLVSFYNNEISEKSEIFDDQFSVERPDGSNFTLKIRSTKLEDSAMYFCASSVLADNQPQHFGDGTRLSIL.

The V gene is TRBV2, the J gene TRBJ1-1; D is perhaps TRBD1 (6 bases). CDR3 length: 13 residues. The V and J ends lost 8 bases and 2 bases respectively, with 12 bases between them. The V gene's germline CDR1 is SNHLY and CDR2 FYNNEI. In nucleotides, the CDR3 is TGTGCCAGCCGGATTGGGGGCAACACTGAAGCTTTCTTT. It codes for CASRIGGNTEAFF.

V and J are TRBV27 and TRBJ1-2; 8 positions match TRBD1. CDR1 is MNHEY and CDR2 is SMNVEV in the germline V gene (reference sequence). The V and J ends lost 3 bases and 3 bases, in that order; junction bases with no gene match: 12. The CDR3 contains 17 residues. CDR3: CASSLVALPGQDYGYTF. CDR3 nucleotides: TGTGCCAGCAGTTTGGTGGCTCTTCCGGGACAGGACTATGGCTACACCTTC.

This clone was detected only a few times. The same CDR3 arises from other DNA sequences in this sample as well. This chain links TRBV27 with TRBJ1-1, with D perhaps TRBD1 (6 bases). This CDR3 is 14 amino acids long. V was pared by 6 bases and J by 12 bases, with 23 bases between. Germline V CDR1 and CDR2: MNHEY, SMNVEV (reference sequence). CDR3 DNA sequence: TGTGCCAGCAGGTTGGGGGCAGGGAACACCGAATCTTTCTTT. This translates into CASRLGAGNTESFF.

The chain links TRBV5-8 to TRBJ1-4; 7 bases match TRBD1. V lost 4 bases, J lost 2 bases, and 8 bases stayed unmatched. The CDR3 has 16 residues. The germline V gene has CDR1 SGHTS and CDR2 YDEGEE. The CDR3 DNA follows: TGTGCCAGCAGCCCGGGGATACAGGGGACTAATGAAAAACTGTTTTTT. Its protein product is CASSPGIQGTNEKLFF.

CDR3 nucleotide sequence: TGTGCCAGCAGCCGAAACGGGGGGGGAGATGGCTACACCTTC. This translates into CASSRNGGGDGYTF. This chain uses TRBV5-5 with TRBJ1-2; possibly TRBD1 for D (5 bases). Germline values: CDR1 SGHKS, CDR2 YYEKEE (reference sequence). CDR3 length equals 14 residues. The germline V and J ends were trimmed by 4 bases and 6 bases, with 16 bases remaining between them.

As concerns this clone: Mismatch with germline at one junction end may stem from a read error. V usage is TRBV7-9 and J usage is TRBJ2-2, with D possibly TRBD2 on 5 matching bases. From germline, CDR1 is SEHNR and CDR2 FQNEAQ (reference sequence). This CDR3 region has 16 residues. The CDR3 protein is CSSSPAGGSNTGELFF. In DNA form, the CDR3 reads TGTTCCAGCAGCCCCGCAGGCGGGTCGAACACCGGGGAGCTGTTTTTT.

This chain connects TRBV5-4 to TRBJ1-5; tentatively, D is TRBD1 (6 bases). The germline V and J ends were trimmed by 5 bases and 5 bases, with 14 bases remaining between them. The germline gives CDR1 SGHNT, CDR2 YYREEE (reference sequence). The length of the CDR3 is 14 residues. The DNA of the CDR3 is TGTGCCAGCAGTCTGCAGGGGAGAGATCAGCCCCAGCATTTT. Residues: CASSLQGRDQPQHF.

Only one count was recorded for this clone. This chain joins TRBV19 and TRBJ1-2, with D perhaps TRBD1 (5 bases). CDR1 is LNHDA and CDR2 is SQIVND in the germline V gene (reference sequence). Trimming pared 6 bases from V and 0 bases from J, leaving 17 bases between. The CDR3 is 16 amino acids. CDR3 amino acids: CASRIRQQHANYGYTF. The CDR3 coding sequence is TGTGCCAGTAGAATAAGACAGCAGCATGCTAACTATGGCTACACCTTC.

The table lists this clone with a few counts. The rearrangement links TRBV12-5 to TRBJ1-2; 11 positions agree with TRBD1. CDR1 is LGHNT and CDR2 is FRNRAP in the germline V gene. J was trimmed by 2 bases and V by 5 bases; bases with no gene match: 4. The CDR3 is 15 residues long. The CDR3 nucleotides are TGTGCTAGTGGTGCGGGGACAGGGGGAAACTATGGCTACACCTTC. It encodes CASGAGTGGNYGYTF.

A word on this clone: A junction end diverges from the germline sequence, so it may reflect a read error. The chain joins TRBV5-1 to TRBJ1-1; unclear D gene. Germline V CDR1 and CDR2: SGHRS, YFSETQ. This CDR3 spans 12 amino acids. The CDR3 region is CASRLGNSEAFF. The DNA for the CDR3 is TGCGCCAGCAGACTAGGGAACAGTGAAGCTTTCTTT.

The rearrangement uses TRBV7-8 and TRBJ2-2; D is possibly TRBD2 (5 bases). The CDR3 totals 16 residues. Trimming took 4 bases from V and 6 from J, leaving 18 bases between them. Germline-derived CDR1 and CDR2 are SGHVS and FQNEAQ. CDR3 protein: CASSSRRTPGAGELFF. In nucleotides, the CDR3 is TGTGCCAGCAGCTCCAGACGTACCCCCGGGGCCGGGGAGCTGTTTTTT.

There are a few counts of this clone. The gene calls are TRBV5-1 and TRBJ2-3; D possibly corresponds to TRBD2 (6 bases). Trimming shortened V by 5 bases and J by 4 bases, and 23 bases separated the two germline ends. CDR3 length: 17 amino acids. Germline-derived CDR1 and CDR2 are SGHRS and YFSETQ. CDR3 protein: CASSWGGGKREADTQYF. CDR3 nucleotide sequence: TGCGCCAGCAGTTGGGGCGGAGGGAAAAGGGAGGCAGATACGCAGTATTTT.